A selection of T cell receptor beta chains follows, all from one sample in a study of T-cell memory formation after mild COVID-19. In TCRdb, the 5' RACE reads were re-called with MiXCR into one record per CDR3 protein. Among fewer than 350,000 distinct CDR3 sequences listed, around an eighth were seen once. The sequenced material came from PBMCs or a T cell subset sorted from them (not recorded which). The receptors stem from a man between 18 and 29 years old who had mild COVID-19 (a few samples of this study predate the infection). Cell type and time point are not known. Both conserved end residues are part of each CDR3. The D gene is left open where the match is weak. For some rows the clone size is stated as once, few or many, or as a class when expanded; others skip it.

d_call clone_size j_call v_call cdr3_aa cdr3_nt
. . TRBJ2-7 TRBV4-3 CASSQTSGGYEQYF TGCGCCAGCAGCCAAACGTCGGGCGGCTACGAGCAGTACTTC
. few TRBJ2-3 TRBV7-3 CASSPGTTGSDTQYF TGTGCCAGCAGCCCCGGGACAACCGGATCAGATACGCAGTATTTT
. many TRBJ2-1 TRBV5-1 CASSSDGGPVWFF TGCGCCAGCAGCTCCGACGGGGGGCCCGTCTGGTTCTTC
. . TRBJ2-7 TRBV18 CASSPTRFSYEQYF TGTGCCAGCTCACCTACCAGGTTTTCCTACGAGCAGTACTTC
TRBD2 . TRBJ2-3 TRBV24-1 CATSDLGLAGTDTQYF TGTGCCACCAGTGACCTCGGACTAGCGGGAACAGATACGCAGTATTTT
TRBD2 few TRBJ2-2 TRBV20-1 CSALAETNTGELFF TGCAGTGCTCTAGCGGAGACGAACACCGGGGAGCTGTTTTTT
TRBD1 few TRBJ2-2 TRBV12-3/TRBV12-4 CASTRGSHTGELFF TGTGCCAGCACCAGGGGGTCGCACACCGGGGAGCTGTTTTTT
. few TRBJ1-5 TRBV6-5 CASGWGENQPQHF TGTGCCAGCGGATGGGGGGAAAATCAGCCCCAGCATTTT
TRBD1 few TRBJ1-5 TRBV6-5 CASSSTGTGIYYSNQPQHF TGTGCCAGCAGCTCCACCGGGACAGGGATATACTATAGCAATCAGCCCCAGCATTTT
. . TRBJ2-7 TRBV4-2 CASSQGQESSYEQYF TGTGCCAGCAGCCAAGGGCAGGAGAGCTCCTACGAGCAGTACTTC
. . TRBJ2-3 TRBV6-5 CASRGPGQGTDTQYF TGTGCCAGCAGAGGTCCAGGGCAGGGGACAGATACGCAGTATTTT
. few TRBJ1-2 TRBV4-2 CASSQDAGSNYGYTF TGTGCCAGCAGCCAAGATGCAGGGTCTAACTATGGCTACACCTTC
. . TRBJ2-2 TRBV7-3 CASSPGTLGSGELFF TGTGCCAGCAGCCCGGGGACCTTGGGTTCCGGGGAGCTGTTTTTT
. many TRBJ2-5 TRBV7-9 CASSLGGTQYF TGTGCCAGCAGCTTAGGCGGGACCCAGTACTTC
. . TRBJ2-5 TRBV11-2 CASSPTARAPKETQYF TGTGCCAGCAGCCCCACGGCCAGGGCTCCGAAAGAGACCCAGTACTTC
. few TRBJ2-3 TRBV7-2 CASSLDRVGADTQYF TGTGCCAGCAGCTTAGACAGGGTGGGGGCAGATACGCAGTATTTT
TRBD2 many TRBJ2-7 TRBV15 CATSEGVAGASYEQYF TGTGCCACCAGCGAGGGGGTAGCGGGGGCCTCCTACGAGCAGTACTTC
. few TRBJ1-1 TRBV27 CASSVSGNTEAFF TGTGCCAGCAGTGTTAGTGGGAACACTGAAGCTTTCTTT
. . TRBJ2-5 TRBV12-3/TRBV12-4 CASSLARITQETQYF TGTGCCAGCAGTTTAGCGAGGATTACCCAAGAGACCCAGTACTTC
TRBD1 few TRBJ1-2 TRBV19 CASTKTGGGGYTF TGTGCCAGTACCAAGACAGGGGGCGGTGGCTACACCTTC
. few TRBJ2-6 TRBV7-2 CASSQDSIISGANVLTF TGTGCCAGCAGCCAAGACAGCATCATCTCTGGGGCCAACGTCCTGACTTTC
. few TRBJ2-3 TRBV20-1 CSAHPPLPDTQYF TGCAGTGCCCACCCCCCTTTACCAGATACGCAGTATTTT
. few TRBJ1-1 TRBV7-9 CASSSGGISEAFF TGTGCCAGCAGCTCGGGGGGGATCAGTGAAGCTTTCTTT
. . TRBJ2-6 TRBV9 CASSVGRGHRSGANVLTF TGTGCCAGCAGCGTAGGGCGCGGGCACCGCTCGGGGGCCAACGTCCTGACTTTC
TRBD1 . TRBJ2-3 TRBV20-1 CSSSRDRFSDTQYF TGCAGTTCTTCCCGGGACAGGTTCTCAGATACGCAGTATTTT
TRBD2 few TRBJ2-3 TRBV9 CASSVEGLAADTQYF TGTGCCAGCAGCGTAGAGGGACTAGCCGCAGATACGCAGTATTTT
. . TRBJ2-5 TRBV6-5 CASSYSRLVQETQYF TGTGCCAGCAGTTACTCGCGCTTGGTCCAAGAGACCCAGTACTTC
. . TRBJ1-1 TRBV4-3 CASSRAGLRNTEAFF TGCGCCAGCAGCCGGGCGGGGCTCAGGAACACTGAAGCTTTCTTT
TRBD2 . TRBJ2-1 TRBV11-2 CASSVRTSGGAYNEQFF TGTGCCAGCAGCGTCAGGACTAGCGGGGGGGCCTACAATGAGCAGTTCTTC
. . TRBJ2-2 TRBV20-1 CSAREGTGELFF TGCAGTGCTAGAGAGGGGACCGGGGAGCTGTTTTTT
. few TRBJ1-2 TRBV24-1 CATSDLHSASWPPALDSPYGYTF TGTGCCACCAGTGATTTGCACAGTGCTTCTTGGCCACCTGCTCTCGACAGTCCCTATGGCTACACCTTC
TRBD2 . TRBJ2-2 TRBV7-2 CASSLGPSGVAGELFF TGTGCCAGCAGCTTAGGTCCTAGCGGGGTAGCCGGGGAGCTGTTTTTT
TRBD2 . TRBJ2-3 TRBV28 CASSPLEVAGLPGTDTQYF TGTGCCAGCAGCCCACTTGAGGTAGCGGGGCTCCCCGGCACAGATACGCAGTATTTT
. few TRBJ2-1 TRBV11-2 CASSLQDNEQFF TGTGCCAGCAGCTTACAGGACAATGAGCAGTTCTTC
TRBD1 few TRBJ1-2 TRBV28 CASSPQGAPGYTF TGTGCCAGCAGCCCTCAGGGGGCGCCGGGCTACACCTTC
. . TRBJ2-5 TRBV7-2 CASSLALDGNPETQYF TGTGCCAGCAGCTTAGCACTTGATGGAAATCCGGAGACCCAGTACTTC
TRBD2 many TRBJ2-1 TRBV10-3 CAISESERGGSYNEQFF TGTGCCATCAGTGAGTCCGAGCGGGGGGGATCCTACAATGAGCAGTTCTTC
. . TRBJ2-4 TRBV4-3 CASSQELAFGGRAKNIQYF TGCGCCAGCAGCCAAGAGTTGGCTTTTGGGGGGAGGGCCAAAAACATTCAGTACTTC
. few TRBJ2-5 TRBV6-5 CASSTGGPGETQYF TGTGCCAGCAGTACGGGGGGCCCCGGGGAGACCCAGTACTTC
. many TRBJ2-6 TRBV12-3/TRBV12-4 CASSSPGSSGANVLTF TGTGCCAGCAGTTCCCCCGGGAGCTCTGGGGCCAACGTCCTGACTTTC
. many TRBJ2-5 TRBV27 CASSLMGGPETQYF TGTGCCAGCAGTTTAATGGGGGGCCCGGAGACCCAGTACTTC
. many TRBJ2-3 TRBV4-1 CASSQEGVPSTDTQYF TGCGCCAGCAGCCAAGAAGGGGTTCCTAGCACAGATACGCAGTATTTT
. many TRBJ2-3 TRBV12-3/TRBV12-4 CASSSSRGEADTQYF TGTGCCAGCAGTTCTAGCAGGGGTGAGGCAGATACGCAGTATTTT
. . TRBJ2-7 TRBV29-1 CSVRTSIYEQYF TGCAGCGTTAGGACCTCTATATACGAGCAGTACTTC
. few TRBJ2-7 TRBV18 CASSAADEQYF TGTGCCAGCTCAGCCGCGGACGAGCAGTACTTC
TRBD2 . TRBJ2-5 TRBV5-1 CASSLFAGDQETQYF TGCGCCAGCAGCTTGTTTGCGGGGGACCAAGAGACCCAGTACTTC
. . TRBJ2-3 TRBV9 CASSVGGTADTQYF TGTGCCAGCAGCGTAGGGGGAACCGCAGATACGCAGTATTTT
. few TRBJ1-5 TRBV7-9 CASSLTGIGNQPQHF TGTGCCAGCAGCTTAACCGGGATCGGCAATCAGCCCCAGCATTTT
TRBD1 . TRBJ2-7 TRBV5-1 CASSQTGTDYEQYF TGCGCCAGCAGTCAAACCGGGACAGACTACGAGCAGTACTTC
. . TRBJ1-2 TRBV29-1 CSVEDRSGYGYTF TGCAGCGTTGAAGATCGAAGTGGCTATGGCTACACCTTC
. . TRBJ1-6 TRBV7-2 CASSLVLAGNSPLHF TGTGCCAGCAGCTTAGTACTCGCGGGGAATTCACCCCTCCACTTT
. few TRBJ2-5 TRBV5-1 CASSIHRASQETQYF TGCGCCAGCAGCATACACCGGGCTTCCCAGGAGACCCAGTACTTC
. few TRBJ1-4 TRBV29-1 CSVAGGPNEKLFF TGCAGCGTTGCGGGGGGACCAAATGAAAAACTGTTTTTT
. . TRBJ1-1 TRBV11-2 CASSFNVREGTEAFF TGTGCCAGCAGCTTCAATGTCAGGGAGGGCACTGAAGCTTTCTTT
. . TRBJ1-2 TRBV28 CASRSGGLYGYTF TGTGCCAGCAGGTCTGGGGGACTCTATGGCTACACCTTC